This entry concerns a single TCR beta chain. This sample is drawn from a study of CD8 T cells in Susac syndrome. RNA, at roughly 0.5 to 1 ug, was reverse transcribed with random hexamers. It was immunoSEQ multiplex PCR that amplified TCR beta CDR3 across 54 Vbeta and 13 Jbeta. A single record per CDR3 protein comes from TCRdb applying MiXCR to the immunoSEQ multiplex PCR reads. This table has 250,000 to 350,000 distinct CDR3 sequences, just over 90% appearing once. The CDR3 contains 13 residues. V was clipped by 6 bases and J by 6 bases; unmatched bases: 4. Blood CD8+ and CD4+ T cells underwent high-throughput TCR beta sequencing. Each multiple sclerosis control was a treatment-naive patient with relapsing-remitting disease that was either stable or active. Through negative isolation, CD4+ and CD8+ T cells were obtained, while TEMRA cells were enriched using FACS.

The sequencing sample was made of CD4+ T cells from PBMCs. The sequence was obtained from a human donor with multiple sclerosis. This chain links TRBV12-3 or TRBV12-4 with TRBJ2-2; 7 bases are shared with TRBD1. CDR3 in amino acids: CASRARGSGELFF. CDR3 bases: TGTGCCAGCAGGGCCAGGGGGTCCGGGGAGCTGTTTTTT.